This T cell receptor (beta chain) was profiled in a study of blood T cells in healthy people across ages. At the level of the study: Per two T cells, about one barcoded beta molecule was captured through template switching. Broader study findings: Expanded clonotype changes were possibly confounded by unknown donor CMV status. It was found that TCR beta diversity correlated strongly with the percentage of naive T cells.

This clonotype was counted between two and nine times. No antigen is known for it. Trimming shortened V by 5 bases and J by 1 base, and 9 bases separated the two germline ends. The CDR3 contains 13 residues. CDR1 is GTSNPN, CDR2 SVGIG, per germline (reference sequence). Then a second PCR, running roughly 7 to 11 cycles, was carried out with a sample-barcoded 5' primer and a J-beta primer mix. TCRdb reprocessed the 5' RACE reads via MiXCR and lists one record per CDR3 protein. Altogether approximately 2,000,000 distinct CDR3 sequences are present, about 39% being singletons, with the ten largest covering around 23%. There were healthy Caucasian individuals from Russia, aged about 6 to 95, serving as donors.

The sequence was obtained from a human donor in good health. V and J are TRBV30 and TRBJ1-5, with D unresolved. The source material was blood. The CDR3 sequence is CAWSLRSNQPQHF. Written as DNA, the CDR3 is TGTGCCTGGTCACTAAGGAGCAATCAGCCCCAGCATTTT.